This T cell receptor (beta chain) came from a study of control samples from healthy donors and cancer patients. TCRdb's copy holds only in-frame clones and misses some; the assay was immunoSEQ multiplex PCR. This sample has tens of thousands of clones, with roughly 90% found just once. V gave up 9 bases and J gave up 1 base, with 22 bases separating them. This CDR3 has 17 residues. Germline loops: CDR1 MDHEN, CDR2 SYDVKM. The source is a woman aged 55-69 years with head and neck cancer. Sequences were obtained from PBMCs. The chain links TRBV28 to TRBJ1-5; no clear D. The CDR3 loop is CASFDWDAAASNQPQHF. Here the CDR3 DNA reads TGTGCCAGTTTCGACTGGGATGCGGCCGCGAGCAATCAGCCCCAGCATTTT. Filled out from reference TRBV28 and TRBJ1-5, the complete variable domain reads DVKVTQSSRYLVKRTGEKVFLECVQDMDHENMFWYRQDPGLGLRLIYFSYDVKMKEKGDIPEGYSVSREKKERFSLILESASTNQTSMYLCASFDWDAAASNQPQHFGDGTRLSIL.